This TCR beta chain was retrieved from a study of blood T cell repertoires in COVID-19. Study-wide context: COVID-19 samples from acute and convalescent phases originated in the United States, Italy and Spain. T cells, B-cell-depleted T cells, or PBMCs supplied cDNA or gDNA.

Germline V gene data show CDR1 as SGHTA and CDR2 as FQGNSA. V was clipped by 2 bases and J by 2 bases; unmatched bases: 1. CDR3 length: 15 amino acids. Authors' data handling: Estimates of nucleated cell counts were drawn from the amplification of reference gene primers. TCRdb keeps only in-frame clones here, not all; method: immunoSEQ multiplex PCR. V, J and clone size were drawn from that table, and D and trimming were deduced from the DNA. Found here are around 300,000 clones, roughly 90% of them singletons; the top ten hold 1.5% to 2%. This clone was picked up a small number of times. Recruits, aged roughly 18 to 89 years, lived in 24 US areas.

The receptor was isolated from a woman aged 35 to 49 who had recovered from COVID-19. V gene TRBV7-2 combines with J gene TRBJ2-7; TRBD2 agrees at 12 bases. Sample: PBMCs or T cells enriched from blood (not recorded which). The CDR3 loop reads CASSLRTSGAYEQYF. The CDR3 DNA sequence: TGTGCCAGCAGCTTACGGACTAGCGGGGCCTACGAGCAGTACTTC.